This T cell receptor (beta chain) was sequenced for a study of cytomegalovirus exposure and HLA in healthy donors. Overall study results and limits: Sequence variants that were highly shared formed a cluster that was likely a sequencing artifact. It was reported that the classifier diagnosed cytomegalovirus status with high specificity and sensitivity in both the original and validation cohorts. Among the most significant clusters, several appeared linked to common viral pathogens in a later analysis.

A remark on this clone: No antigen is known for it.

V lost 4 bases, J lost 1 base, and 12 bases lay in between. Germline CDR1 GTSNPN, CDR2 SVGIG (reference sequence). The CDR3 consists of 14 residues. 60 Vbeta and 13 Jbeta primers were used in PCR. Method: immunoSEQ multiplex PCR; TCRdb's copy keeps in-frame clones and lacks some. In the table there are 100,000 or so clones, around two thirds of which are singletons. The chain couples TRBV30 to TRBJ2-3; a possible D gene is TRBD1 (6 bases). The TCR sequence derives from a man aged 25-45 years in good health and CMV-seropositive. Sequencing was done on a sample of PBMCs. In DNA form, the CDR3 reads TGTGCCTGGAATGAGGGACACGGCACAGATACGCAGTATTTT. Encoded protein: CAWNEGHGTDTQYF.